The 23 T cell receptor beta chains in this list originate from one sample, sequenced in a study of T cell responses to AZD1222 COVID-19 vaccine. Only in-frame clones appear in the TCRdb table, and some are missing; sequencing was by immunoSEQ multiplex PCR. The profile shows some 70,000 clones, roughly 84% of them singletons. This material consisted of peripheral blood, taken on day 0 of AZD1222 vaccination. The receptors here all came from an adult in good health.

The chain has TRBV11-2 and TRBJ2-7; no firm D call. V gave up 1 base and J gave up 0 bases, with 7 bases separating them. Per germline, CDR1 SGHAT and CDR2 FQNNGV. The CDR3 totals 14 residues. CDR3: CASSLGWGSYEQYF. DNA for the CDR3: TGTGCCAGCAGCTTAGGATGGGGCTCCTACGAGCAGTACTTC.

The chain couples TRBV5-6 to TRBJ1-3; the D gene is possibly TRBD1 (6 bases). The CDR3 contains 14 residues. Germline CDR1 reads SGHDT; CDR2 reads YYEEEE. The germline V and J ends were trimmed by 3 bases and 6 bases, with 13 bases remaining between them. CDR3 DNA: TGTGCCAGCAGCTCCGGACAGAGATTAAACACCATATATTTT. Its protein product is CASSSGQRLNTIYF.

The rearrangement joins TRBV28 to TRBJ1-2, with D maybe TRBD1 (6 bases). CDR1 and CDR2 (germline): MDHEN, SYDVKM. The CDR3 covers 12 residues. V was cut by 4 bases and J by 3 bases, with 6 bases left in between. The CDR3 reads CASSWTDYGYTF. The CDR3 DNA follows: TGTGCCAGCAGTTGGACAGACTATGGCTACACCTTC.

V gene TRBV7-8 combines with J gene TRBJ2-1; 16 nucleotides line up with TRBD2. V lost 3 bases to trimming and J lost 2 bases; unmatched junction nucleotides: 1. The CDR3 consists of 17 residues. The germline CDR1 and CDR2 sequences are SGHVS and FQNEAQ. CDR3 loop: CASSLGLAGGPYNEQFF. The CDR3 DNA follows: TGTGCCAGCAGCTTGGGACTAGCGGGGGGGCCCTACAATGAGCAGTTCTTC.

This clone came up a few times. The chain is built from TRBV4-1 and TRBJ1-2; 10 nucleotides align to TRBD1. CDR3 length: 21 residues. The germline CDR1 and CDR2 sequences are MGHRA and YSYEKL. The junction had 20 bases not matched to a gene; V was cut back by 3 bases and J by 1 base. The DNA for the CDR3 is TGCGCCAGCAGCCAGCTGGGGCCCTTTAGAAGAGGACAGGGGGTTAACTATGGCTACACCTTC. This codes for CASSQLGPFRRGQGVNYGYTF.

The chain couples TRBV5-4 to TRBJ2-2; D ambiguous. CDR3 length equals 12 residues. V lost 0 bases to trimming and J lost 7 bases, with 4 bases between them. Germline CDR1 reads SGHNT; CDR2 reads YYREEE (reference sequence). DNA of the CDR3: TGTGCCAGCAGCTTGGATTACGGGGAGCTGTTTTTT. Protein sequence: CASSLDYGELFF.

This clone has more than one count but fewer than ten. The chain recombines TRBV19 with TRBJ1-1, with 10 bases fitting TRBD1. The CDR3 has 16 residues. V shed 5 bases, J shed 3 bases, and the junction held 9 bases outside the gene matches. CDR1 and CDR2 (germline): LNHDA, SQIVND (reference sequence). In DNA, the CDR3 is TGTGCCAGTAGTTCTGGACAGGGGGGGAGGGACACTGAAGCTTTCTTT. Protein product: CASSSGQGGRDTEAFF.

The genes are TRBV18 and TRBJ2-5; the D gene is possibly TRBD2 (7 bases). Germline CDR1 and CDR2: KGHSH and LQKENI. The germline V and J ends were trimmed by 2 bases and 1 base, with 11 bases remaining between them. This CDR3 has 15 amino acids. CDR3 DNA: TGTGCCAGCTCACCAATCCGGGGGGCCCAAGAGACCCAGTACTTC. Translated: CASSPIRGAQETQYF.

V gene TRBV28 combines with J gene TRBJ2-2, with D maybe TRBD1 (5 bases). The CDR3 has 14 residues. From germline, CDR1 is MDHEN and CDR2 SYDVKM. V dropped 7 bases and J dropped 3 bases, with 12 bases sitting between them. CDR3 nucleotide sequence: TGTGCCAGCACCCCCTCAGGGTACACCGGGGAGCTGTTTTTT. Protein sequence: CASTPSGYTGELFF.

The genes are TRBV27 and TRBJ2-3, with 8 bases that match TRBD1. Trimming at V came to 7 bases and at J to 2 bases, leaving 2 bases not matched to a gene. Germline CDR1 MNHEY, CDR2 SMNVEV (reference sequence). The CDR3 totals 13 residues. Here the CDR3 reads CASIQGATDTQYF. CDR3 sequence (DNA): TGTGCCAGCATCCAGGGGGCCACAGATACGCAGTATTTT.

The chain employs TRBV30 and TRBJ2-3; D might be TRBD2 (7 bases). Germline lookup yields CDR1 GTSNPN and CDR2 SVGIG (reference sequence). The CDR3 totals 13 residues. Trimming cost V 0 bases and J 10 bases, with 14 bases left between them. The CDR3 spells CAWSVSGGAPQYF. The DNA of the CDR3 is TGTGCCTGGAGTGTTAGTGGGGGGGCGCCGCAGTATTTT.

In this sample, this clone is medium-sized (0.01 to 0.1%). This rearrangement joins TRBV12-3 or TRBV12-4 to TRBJ1-1; D unclear. The CDR3 contains 13 residues. The V end was cut by 1 base, the J end by 4 bases, with 7 bases between. This CDR3 reads CASSLGPGTEAFF. In DNA form, the CDR3 reads TGTGCCAGCAGTTTAGGTCCGGGCACTGAAGCTTTCTTT.

The chain uses TRBV5-6 and TRBJ2-7; 10 nucleotides line up with TRBD2. V shed 2 bases, J shed 2 bases, and the junction held 16 bases outside the gene matches. The CDR3 totals 19 residues. The germline V gene has CDR1 SGHDT and CDR2 YYEEEE. The CDR3 nucleotides are TGTGCCAGCAGCTTTTATTCATTGTTAGCGGGGGGTACCACCTACGAGCAGTACTTC. Amino acid sequence: CASSFYSLLAGGTTYEQYF. Together with reference TRBV5-6 and TRBJ2-7, the CDR3 gives the full variable domain: DAGVTQSPTHLIKTRGQQVTLRCSPKSGHDTVSWYQQALGQGPQFIFQYYEEEERQRGNFPDRFSGHQFPNYSSELNVNALLLGDSALYLCASSFYSLLAGGTTYEQYFGPGTRLTVT.

The rearrangement joins TRBV10-3 to TRBJ1-2, with D uncertain. There are 14 residues in the CDR3. The germline gives CDR1 ENHRY, CDR2 SYGVKD. With 6 bases removed from V and 6 bases from J, the gap between germline ends came to 17 bases. CDR3 in amino acids: CAIRAGSEENGYTF. The CDR3 DNA reads TGTGCCATCAGGGCGGGGTCGGAAGAGAATGGCTACACCTTC.

The rearrangement joins TRBV28 to TRBJ2-2; 10 bases map to TRBD1. The ends lost 6 bases at V and 3 bases at J; junction bases unmatched: 4. The CDR3 consists of 15 residues. The V gene's germline CDR1 is MDHEN and CDR2 SYDVKM. CDR3 amino acids: CASSNGQGDTGELFF. CDR3 bases: TGTGCCAGCAGCAACGGACAGGGGGACACCGGGGAGCTGTTTTTT.

The chain couples TRBV28 to TRBJ2-5, with 10 bases identical to TRBD1. Germline V gives CDR1 MDHEN, CDR2 SYDVKM. V shed 7 bases, J shed 2 bases, and the junction held 7 bases outside the gene matches. The CDR3 consists of 15 residues. CDR3: CASTRDRGWQETQYF. The CDR3 DNA is TGTGCCAGCACCCGGGACAGGGGATGGCAAGAGACCCAGTACTTC.

This clone was seen only once. V and J are TRBV9 and TRBJ1-1, with a weak D call TRBD1 (5 bases). Trimming removed 6 bases at V and 6 bases at J, with 21 bases between. Germline V CDR1 and CDR2: SGDLS, YYNGEE. The length of the CDR3 is 15 residues. In DNA form, the CDR3 reads TGTGCCAGCAACCCCTTTTTGGGGGGAGGGGCTGAAGCTTTCTTT. This codes for CASNPFLGGGAEAFF.

The V and J genes are TRBV28 and TRBJ1-4; D gene ambiguous. There are 13 residues in the CDR3. Germline CDR1 reads MDHEN; CDR2 reads SYDVKM. V shed 3 bases and J shed 7 bases, with 9 bases lying between them. The CDR3 DNA is TGTGCCAGCAGTTTGGGGATCAGTGAAAAACTGTTTTTT. Translation gives CASSLGISEKLFF.

This chain joins TRBV9 and TRBJ2-7, with D unclear. This CDR3 contains 15 residues. From germline, CDR1 is SGDLS and CDR2 YYNGEE. Trimming took 0 bases from V and 3 from J, leaving 13 bases between them. The DNA of the CDR3 is TGTGCCAGCAGCGTAGCTCTGGGCTACAACTACGAGCAGTACTTC. Translating it yields CASSVALGYNYEQYF.

The CDR3, as DNA: TGTGCCAGCAGCTTCAATAGCGGAGTTACCCAGTACTTC. Translated: CASSFNSGVTQYF. This chain joins TRBV28 and TRBJ2-5, with D perhaps matching TRBD2 (6 bases). This CDR3 has 13 residues. V was trimmed by 6 bases and J by 8 bases, leaving 16 bases between them. Germline lookup yields CDR1 MDHEN and CDR2 SYDVKM.

The genes are TRBV2 and TRBJ1-3; D unclear. The germline V gene encodes CDR1 SNHLY and CDR2 FYNNEI. This CDR3 has 14 residues. Trimming removed 1 base at V and 0 bases at J, with 4 bases between. CDR3 nucleotide sequence: TGTGCCAGCAGTGAAGGAAACTCTGGAAACACCATATATTTT. Amino acid sequence: CASSEGNSGNTIYF.

The chain employs TRBV6-5 and TRBJ2-7; D possibly matches TRBD1 or TRBD2 (6 bases each). The CDR3 runs 13 residues. Trimming cost V 3 bases and J 5 bases, with 11 bases left between them. CDR1 and CDR2 from the germline V gene are MNHEY and SVGAGI. This chain's CDR3 is CASSYGGLNEQYF. CDR3 coding DNA: TGTGCCAGCAGTTATGGGGGGCTAAACGAGCAGTACTTC.

This chain uses TRBV6-5 with TRBJ2-3, with D possibly being TRBD2 (6 bases). The V gene lost 5 bases and the J gene lost 4 bases, with 16 bases spanning the gap. The CDR3 is 15 residues long. The germline CDR1 and CDR2 sequences are MNHEY and SVGAGI. The CDR3 loop is CASSPGGYSPDTQYF. The DNA of the CDR3 is TGTGCCAGCAGTCCCGGGGGATACTCCCCAGATACGCAGTATTTT.